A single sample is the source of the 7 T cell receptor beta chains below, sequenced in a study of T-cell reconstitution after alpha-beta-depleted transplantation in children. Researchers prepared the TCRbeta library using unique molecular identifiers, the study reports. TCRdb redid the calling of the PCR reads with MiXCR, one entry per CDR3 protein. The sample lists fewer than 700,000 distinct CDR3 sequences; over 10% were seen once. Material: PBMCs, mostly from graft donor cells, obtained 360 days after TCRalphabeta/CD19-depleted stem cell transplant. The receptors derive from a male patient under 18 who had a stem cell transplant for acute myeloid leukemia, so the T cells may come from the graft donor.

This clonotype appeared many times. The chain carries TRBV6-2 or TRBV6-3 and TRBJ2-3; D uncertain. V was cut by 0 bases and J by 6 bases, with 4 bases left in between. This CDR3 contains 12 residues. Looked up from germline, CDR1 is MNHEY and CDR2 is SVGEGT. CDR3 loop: CASSYSWDTQYF. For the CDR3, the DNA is TGTGCCAGCAGTTACTCTTGGGATACGCAGTATTTT.

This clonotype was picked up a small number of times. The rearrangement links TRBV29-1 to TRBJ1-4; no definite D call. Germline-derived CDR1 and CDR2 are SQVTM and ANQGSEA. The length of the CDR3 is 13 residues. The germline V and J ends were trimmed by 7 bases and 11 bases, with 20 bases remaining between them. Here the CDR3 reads CSAPPDGREKLFF. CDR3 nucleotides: TGCAGCGCTCCTCCGGACGGGCGTGAGAAACTGTTTTTT. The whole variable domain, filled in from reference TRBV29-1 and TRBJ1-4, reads SAVISQKPSRDICQRGTSLTIQCQVDSQVTMMFWYRQQPGQSLTLIATANQGSEATYESGFVIDKFPISRPNLTFSTLTVSNMSPEDSSIYLCSAPPDGREKLFFGSGTQLSVL.

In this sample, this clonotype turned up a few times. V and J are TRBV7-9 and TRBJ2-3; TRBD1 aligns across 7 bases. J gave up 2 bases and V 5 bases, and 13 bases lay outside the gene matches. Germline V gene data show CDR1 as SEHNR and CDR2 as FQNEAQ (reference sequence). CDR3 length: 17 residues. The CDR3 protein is CASSPHPTGDDTDTQYF. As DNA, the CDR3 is TGTGCCAGCAGCCCACACCCCACAGGGGATGACACAGATACGCAGTATTTT.

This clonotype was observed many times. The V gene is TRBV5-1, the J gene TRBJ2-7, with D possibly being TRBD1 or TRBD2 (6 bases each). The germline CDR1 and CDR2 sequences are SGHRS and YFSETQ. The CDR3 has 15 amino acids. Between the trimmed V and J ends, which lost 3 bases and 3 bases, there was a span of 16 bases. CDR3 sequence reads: CASSWGAELVYEQYF. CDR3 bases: TGCGCCAGCAGCTGGGGGGCAGAGCTAGTCTACGAGCAGTACTTC. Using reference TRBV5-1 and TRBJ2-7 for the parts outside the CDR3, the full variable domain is KAGVTQTPRYLIKTRGQQVTLSCSPISGHRSVSWYQQTPGQGLQFLFEYFSETQRNKGNFPGRFSGRQFSNSRSEMNVSTLELGDSALYLCASSWGAELVYEQYFGPGTRLTVT.

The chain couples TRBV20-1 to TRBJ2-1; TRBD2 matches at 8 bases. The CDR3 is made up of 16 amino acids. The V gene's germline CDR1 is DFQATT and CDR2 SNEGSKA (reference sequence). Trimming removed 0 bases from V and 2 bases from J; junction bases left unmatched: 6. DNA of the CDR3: TGCAGTGCTAGAGACCCACTAGCGGCCACCTACAATGAGCAGTTCTTC. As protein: CSARDPLAATYNEQFF.

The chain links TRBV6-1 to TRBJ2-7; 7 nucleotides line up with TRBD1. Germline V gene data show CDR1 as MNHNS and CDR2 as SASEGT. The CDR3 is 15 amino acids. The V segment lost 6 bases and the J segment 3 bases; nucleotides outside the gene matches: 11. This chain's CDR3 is CASSQTGRMGYEQYF. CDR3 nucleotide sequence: TGTGCCAGCAGCCAGACAGGGCGGATGGGCTACGAGCAGTACTTC.

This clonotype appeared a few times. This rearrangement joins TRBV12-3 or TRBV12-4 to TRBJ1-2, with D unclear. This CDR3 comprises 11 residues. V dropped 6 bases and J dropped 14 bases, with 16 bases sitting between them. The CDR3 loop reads CASSLPLAGTF. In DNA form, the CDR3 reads TGTGCCAGCAGCCTCCCTCTGGCCGGAACCTTC.